This TCR beta chain was sequenced in a study of CD8 T cells in Susac syndrome. An input of about 0.45 to 1 ug of RNA was subjected to reverse transcription using random hexamers. The CDR3 of TCR beta was amplified by immunoSEQ multiplex PCR across 54 Vbeta and 13 Jbeta. TCRdb itself ran the immunoSEQ multiplex PCR reads through MiXCR, one entry per CDR3 protein. The sample includes some 100,000 distinct CDR3 sequences, 92% seen only once; the top ten take over 0.1%. CD8+ and CD4+ T cells taken from blood had their TCR beta sequenced. The V end was cut by 10 bases, the J end by 7 bases, with 22 bases between. Per germline, CDR1 ENHRY and CDR2 SYGVKD. The CDR3 has 14 amino acids.

The clonotype comes from a human donor in good health. Sequencing was carried out using CD8+ T cells from PBMCs. The chain combines TRBV10-3 with TRBJ1-1, with D tentatively TRBD1 (6 bases). The CDR3: CATGELRGADEAFF. DNA for the CDR3: TGTGCCACAGGGGAATTGCGGGGGGCGGATGAAGCTTTCTTT.